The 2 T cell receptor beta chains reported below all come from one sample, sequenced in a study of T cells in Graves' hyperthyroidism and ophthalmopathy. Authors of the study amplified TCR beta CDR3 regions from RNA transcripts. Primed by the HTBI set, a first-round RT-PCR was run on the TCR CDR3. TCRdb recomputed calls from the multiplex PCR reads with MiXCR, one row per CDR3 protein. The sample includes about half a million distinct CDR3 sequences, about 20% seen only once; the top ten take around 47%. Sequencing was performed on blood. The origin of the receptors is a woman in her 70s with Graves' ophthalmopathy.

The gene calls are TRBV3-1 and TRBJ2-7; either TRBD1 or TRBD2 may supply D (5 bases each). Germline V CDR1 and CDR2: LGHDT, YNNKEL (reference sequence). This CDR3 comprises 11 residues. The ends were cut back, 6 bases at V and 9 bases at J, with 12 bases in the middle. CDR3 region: CASSSTGRQYF. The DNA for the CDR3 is TGTGCCAGCAGTTCCACGGGGCGGCAGTACTTC.

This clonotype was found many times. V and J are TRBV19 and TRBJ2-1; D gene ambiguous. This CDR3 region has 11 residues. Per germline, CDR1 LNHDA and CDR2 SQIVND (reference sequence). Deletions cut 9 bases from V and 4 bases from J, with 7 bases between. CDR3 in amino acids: CASTGYNEQFF. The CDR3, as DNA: TGTGCCAGCACTGGGTACAATGAGCAGTTCTTC.